The 22 T cell receptor beta chains below were found in one sample sequenced in a study of blood T cells in healthy people across ages. The authors ran a second PCR of about 7 to 11 cycles using a sample-barcoded 5' primer and a J-beta primer mix. MiXCR was run by TCRdb on the 5' RACE reads, yielding one entry per CDR3 protein. The sample contains fewer than 1.5 million distinct CDR3 sequences, roughly 45% of which appear only once. The sequencing input was blood. These receptors came from a woman between 18 and 29 years old in good health.

This clonotype was seen only a few times. The V call is TRBV6-5, the J call TRBJ2-7; 11 nucleotides agree with TRBD2. Looked up from germline, CDR1 is MNHEY and CDR2 is SVGAGI. The CDR3 totals 16 residues. V shed 0 bases and J 2 bases; nucleotides not matched to a gene: 3. The CDR3, as DNA: TGTGCCAGCAGTTACTCGGCTAGCGGGAGGACCTACGAGCAGTACTTC. Protein: CASSYSASGRTYEQYF.

This clonotype has more than one count but fewer than ten. The gene calls are TRBV20-1 and TRBJ1-2, with TRBD1 matching 9 bases. The CDR3 has 15 amino acids. Germline CDR1 DFQATT, CDR2 SNEGSKA (reference sequence). Unmatched junction bases numbered 8, after V lost 3 bases and J lost 3 bases. Here the CDR3 reads CSARDRTGVDYGYTF. As DNA, the CDR3 is TGCAGTGCTAGGGATCGGACAGGGGTTGACTATGGCTACACCTTC.

CDR3 nucleotides: TGCAGTGCTTTCCAGATTGCCCAAGAGACCCAGTACTTC. Its translation is CSAFQIAQETQYF. This chain uses TRBV20-1 with TRBJ2-5; D unclear. V lost 5 bases, J lost 1 base, and 11 bases lay in between. Germline V lookup: CDR1 DFQATT, CDR2 SNEGSKA (reference sequence). This CDR3 has 13 residues.

This clonotype was detected ten times or more. Its ends do not fully match the called genes, so a read error is possible. The chain has TRBV12-3 or TRBV12-4 and TRBJ2-3; possible D gene TRBD2, 6 bases. The CDR3 has 14 residues. Here the CDR3 reads CASSLGTSPDTQYF. CDR3 nucleotide sequence: TGCGCCAGCAGCTTGGGGACTTCCCCAGATACGCAGTATTTT.

As regards this clonotype: A much larger clone lies one base from this, so it may be a read error. V usage is TRBV20-1 and J usage is TRBJ2-5; tentatively, D is TRBD1 or TRBD2 (6 bases each). The CDR3 contains 13 residues. Between the trimmed V and J ends, which lost 5 bases and 11 bases, there was a span of 21 bases. CDR1 and CDR2 (germline): DFQATT, SNEGSKA (reference sequence). CDR3 residues: CSAGGPPNNEQYF. CDR3 bases: TGCAGTGCTGGGGGGCCCCCCAACAATGAGCAGTACTTC.

The rearrangement uses TRBV3-1 and TRBJ2-5, with unresolved D. The CDR3 extends over 17 amino acids. Germline V gives CDR1 LGHDT, CDR2 YNNKEL (reference sequence). The ends were cut back, 1 base at V and 5 bases at J, with 20 bases in the middle. CDR3 region: CASSQVALPEQGETQYF. The CDR3 region has the DNA TGTGCCAGCAGCCAAGTAGCCCTCCCTGAGCAAGGCGAGACCCAGTACTTC.

This clonotype was seen more than once but under ten times. The genes are TRBV7-8 and TRBJ2-7, with D tentatively TRBD1 (7 bases). The V and J ends lost 1 base and 3 bases respectively, with 16 bases between them. The length of the CDR3 is 16 residues. The germline gives CDR1 SGHVS, CDR2 FQNEAQ. CDR3 sequence: CASSLDFGQGGYEQYF. The CDR3 region has the DNA TGTGCCAGCAGCTTAGATTTCGGGCAGGGGGGCTACGAGCAGTACTTC.

The rearrangement uses TRBV7-2 and TRBJ2-7, with TRBD2 matching over 9 bases. Per the germline V gene, CDR1 is SGHTA and CDR2 is FQGNSA. V was clipped by 5 bases and J by 7 bases; unmatched bases: 15. This CDR3 is 16 amino acids long. This chain's CDR3 is CASSLKRLAAGNEQYF. CDR3 nucleotide sequence: TGTGCCAGCAGCCTAAAGCGACTAGCGGCCGGCAATGAGCAGTACTTC.

The genes are TRBV9 and TRBJ2-5, with D unclear. This CDR3 comprises 15 residues. V shed 6 bases and J shed 11 bases, with 26 bases lying between them. CDR1 and CDR2 from the germline V gene are SGDLS and YYNGEE. CDR3 residues: CASTLNPVSYNEQYF. The CDR3 DNA reads TGTGCCAGCACCCTAAACCCTGTTTCCTACAATGAGCAGTACTTC.

Note on this clonotype: The junction shows a germline mismatch at one end, possibly a read error. The chain carries TRBV12-3 or TRBV12-4 and TRBJ2-3; TRBD2 is a possible D gene (7 bases). The CDR3 has 15 residues. The CDR3 is CASSFGQGRADTRYF. CDR3 nucleotide sequence: TGTGCCAGCAGTTTCGGGCAGGGGAGGGCAGATACGCGGTATTTT.

A note on this clonotype: A clone one base away is much larger, so this may be a read error. The chain joins TRBV7-2 to TRBJ2-7; the D gene is possibly TRBD2 (5 bases). CDR3 length equals 12 residues. The germline V gene has CDR1 SGHTA and CDR2 FQGNSA. CDR3 coding DNA: TGTGCCAGCAACTTATCGGCGGGCGAGCAGTACTTC. This gives the protein CASNLSAGEQYF.

This clonotype was counted between two and nine times. The chain is built from TRBV7-9 and TRBJ1-2; unclear D gene. Germline CDR1 SEHNR, CDR2 FQNEAQ (reference sequence). The V and J ends lost 4 bases and 8 bases respectively, with 14 bases between them. The CDR3 length is 13 residues. CDR3 amino acids: CASSSKDGVGYTF. CDR3 DNA sequence: TGTGCCAGCAGCTCTAAGGACGGCGTAGGCTACACCTTC. The full variable domain, completed using reference TRBV7-9 and TRBJ1-2, is DTGVSQNPRHKITKRGQNVTFRCDPISEHNRLYWYRQTLGQGPEFLTYFQNEAQLEKSRLLSDRFSAERPKGSFSTLEIQRTEQGDSAMYLCASSSKDGVGYTFGSGTRLTVV.

Only a few counts were recorded for this clonotype. The J gene is TRBJ2-7, the V gene TRBV4-1; perhaps TRBD2 as D (6 bases). V shed 0 bases and J shed 7 bases, with 19 bases lying between them. The germline gives CDR1 MGHRA, CDR2 YSYEKL. The CDR3 is made up of 16 amino acids. CDR3 DNA: TGCGCCAGCAGCCAAGACTCGCGGGGATTCTCTCGGGAGCAGTACTTC. This translates into CASSQDSRGFSREQYF.

CDR3 loop: CATRVFRTEFGYTF. In DNA form, the CDR3 reads TGTGCCACTCGAGTGTTTCGGACAGAATTCGGCTACACCTTC. The chain joins TRBV2 to TRBJ1-2, with D tentatively TRBD1 (6 bases). CDR3 size: 14 residues. V was clipped by 10 bases and J by 8 bases, with 23 bases between them. Germline CDR1 SNHLY, CDR2 FYNNEI.

This chain joins TRBV28 and TRBJ2-5; the D gene could be TRBD1 or TRBD2 (6 bases each). Germline V gene data show CDR1 as MDHEN and CDR2 as SYDVKM. Trimming took off 3 bases at V and 3 bases at J, with 14 bases between the two ends. The CDR3 length is 15 residues. CDR3 residues: CASSFGGRREETQYF. CDR3 bases: TGTGCCAGCAGTTTTGGGGGGCGCAGGGAAGAGACCCAGTACTTC.

The CDR3 sequence: CAISEFPNTEAFF. CDR3 bases: TGTGCCATCAGTGAATTCCCGAACACTGAAGCTTTCTTT. The chain couples TRBV10-3 to TRBJ1-1, with D unresolved. The CDR3 has 13 residues. Trimming took 3 bases from V and 1 from J, leaving 6 bases between them. Germline lookup yields CDR1 ENHRY and CDR2 SYGVKD.

This clonotype was counted a few times. The chain joins TRBV10-3 to TRBJ2-4, with 8 bases aligning to TRBD1. Matching the DNA end better, TRBJ2-7 makes the J call doubtful. Germline-derived CDR1 and CDR2 are ENHRY and SYGVKD. This CDR3 is built from 18 residues. CDR3 residues: CAISEPRRQGAFIHEQYF. For the CDR3, the DNA is TGTGCCATCAGTGAGCCGAGGAGGCAGGGGGCATTCATCCACGAGCAGTACTTC.

The CDR3 DNA follows: TGTGCCAGCAGTTTAGGGGCGGGCATAAACTTCTACGAGCAGTACTTC. Translating gives CASSLGAGINFYEQYF. This chain joins TRBV27 and TRBJ2-7; D could derive from TRBD1 or TRBD2 (5 bases each). V gave up 2 bases and J gave up 3 bases, with 17 bases separating them. This CDR3 spans 16 amino acids. Germline CDR1 MNHEY, CDR2 SMNVEV (reference sequence).

This clonotype was observed a few times. The chain couples TRBV6-1 to TRBJ2-5, with 7 bases lining up with TRBD2. This CDR3 has 14 amino acids. Germline V gives CDR1 MNHNS, CDR2 SASEGT. Trimming at V came to 2 bases and at J to 5 bases, leaving 5 bases not matched to a gene. Here the CDR3 DNA reads TGTGCCAGCAGTGAACTAGCGGAGGGTGAGACCCAGTACTTC. Its protein product is CASSELAEGETQYF.

This clonotype came up once. The chain recombines TRBV4-1 with TRBJ2-5; no reliable D call. Germline lookup yields CDR1 MGHRA and CDR2 YSYEKL. This CDR3 has 16 residues. Trimming stripped 0 bases from V and 11 bases from J, with 22 bases between. The CDR3 loop is CASSQDPSDPYNEQYF. The CDR3 bases are TGCGCCAGCAGCCAAGATCCCAGCGATCCCTACAATGAGCAGTACTTC.

This clonotype was observed a few times. The V call is TRBV20-1, the J call TRBJ1-5; 7 bases are shared with TRBD1. CDR3 length: 15 amino acids. Germline CDR1 and CDR2: DFQATT and SNEGSKA (reference sequence). Trimming removed 3 bases from V and 0 bases from J; junction bases left unmatched: 5. The CDR3 nucleotides read TGCAGTGCTAGGGTGACAGGGTATAGCAATCAGCCCCAGCATTTT. It encodes CSARVTGYSNQPQHF.

The V and J genes are TRBV20-1 and TRBJ2-7; D is undetermined. This CDR3 spans 13 amino acids. V shed 5 bases and J shed 2 bases, with 13 bases lying between them. CDR1 and CDR2 (germline): DFQATT, SNEGSKA (reference sequence). The CDR3 spells CSALGGYPYEQYF. The CDR3 DNA reads as TGCAGTGCTCTCGGCGGTTACCCCTACGAGCAGTACTTC.